A selection of T cell receptor beta chains follows, all from one sample in a study of post-analysis software for immune sequencing data. TCRdb ran MiXCR on the PCR reads and lists one entry per CDR3 protein. Here the sample spans roughly 170,000 distinct CDR3 sequences, around 28% being singletons. Material: blood. These receptors were collected from a girl aged 5 to 17 with multiple sclerosis. Each CDR3 is given with its conserved first and last residue. Each record gives: V gene, clone size, J gene, D gene, CDR3 DNA, CDR3 protein. The D gene is left open where the match is weak. Only part of the rows carry a size: once, few, many, or a class if the clone is expanded.

V: TRBV5-1; size: NA; J: TRBJ1-1; D: TRBD1; DNA: TGCGCCAGCAGCTTGGGTTCAAGTTCCAGGGGGCACACTGAAGCTTTCTTT; CDR3: CASSLGSSSRGHTEAFF
V: TRBV7-7; size: many; J: TRBJ2-1; D: TRBD1; DNA: TGTGCCAGCAGCCCTGGACAGGCTCACAATGAGCAGTTCTTC; CDR3: CASSPGQAHNEQFF
V: TRBV20-1; size: NA; J: TRBJ2-3; D: TRBD1; DNA: TGCAGTGCTAGCGAGGGTCTCACAGGGGGGAATACGCAGTATTTT; CDR3: CSASEGLTGGNTQYF
V: TRBV6-5; size: many; J: TRBJ2-1; D: NA; DNA: TGTGCCAGCAGCCTACCGGGACCCTCGCGTGAGCAGTTCTTC; CDR3: CASSLPGPSREQFF
V: TRBV20-1; size: NA; J: TRBJ1-6; D: TRBD1; DNA: TGCAGTGCTACAGTCGGGACAGGGGCCCGGGCCCATTCACCCCTCCACTTT; CDR3: CSATVGTGARAHSPLHF
V: TRBV12-3/TRBV12-4; size: NA; J: TRBJ2-1; D: TRBD2; DNA: TGTGCCAGCAGTTTATTGGGACTAGAGTCCTACAATGAGCAGTTCTTC; CDR3: CASSLLGLESYNEQFF
V: TRBV2; size: few; J: TRBJ2-5; D: NA; DNA: TGTGCCAGCGGCCAAGTCAGGGGAGACCAAGAGACCCAGTACTTC; CDR3: CASGQVRGDQETQYF
V: TRBV20-1; size: few; J: TRBJ1-5; D: NA; DNA: TGCAGTGCTCGTGCGGGGAGGGGGGATCAGCCCCAGCATTTT; CDR3: CSARAGRGDQPQHF
V: TRBV6-6; size: many; J: TRBJ2-1; D: NA; DNA: TGTGCCAGCAGTTCTAAATTGTTCTTC; CDR3: CASSSKLFF
V: TRBV27; size: many; J: TRBJ2-7; D: TRBD1; DNA: TGTGCCAGCAGCTGGAGGGACAGGGGGACCCACGAGCAGTACTTC; CDR3: CASSWRDRGTHEQYF
V: TRBV28; size: many; J: TRBJ2-7; D: TRBD1; DNA: TGTGCCAGCAGTGCGACAGGGGGCGCTTCCTACGAGCAGTACTTC; CDR3: CASSATGGASYEQYF
V: TRBV4-2; size: NA; J: TRBJ2-2; D: NA; DNA: TGTGCCAGCAGCCTGCCTGAAGGCGGAGCGAACACCGGGGAGCTGTTTTTT; CDR3: CASSLPEGGANTGELFF
V: TRBV6-5; size: few; J: TRBJ2-3; D: NA; DNA: TGTGCCAGCAGTTACTCGGACGGCACAGATACGCAGTATTTT; CDR3: CASSYSDGTDTQYF
V: TRBV5-1; size: many; J: TRBJ2-1; D: NA; DNA: TGCGCCAGCAGCTTGGGGGGTGATTACAATGAGCAGTTCTTC; CDR3: CASSLGGDYNEQFF
V: TRBV4-1; size: NA; J: TRBJ2-4; D: TRBD2; DNA: TGCGCCAGCAGCCAAGGGGCGGGGGTATTAGCCAAAAACATTCAGTACTTC; CDR3: CASSQGAGVLAKNIQYF
V: TRBV21-1; size: few; J: TRBJ1-5; D: NA; DNA: TGTGCCAGCATCAAGGGATGGGGACGGAATCAGCCCCAGCATTTT; CDR3: CASIKGWGRNQPQHF
V: TRBV20-1; size: few; J: TRBJ1-1; D: NA; DNA: TGCAGTGCTAGTTGGGGGAACAGGTACACTGAAGCTTTCTTT; CDR3: CSASWGNRYTEAFF
V: TRBV7-9; size: NA; J: TRBJ1-6; D: NA; DNA: TGTGCCAGCAGCCCCATCGGGAAGGGTTCACCCCTCCACTTT; CDR3: CASSPIGKGSPLHF
V: TRBV5-8; size: few; J: TRBJ2-1; D: TRBD2; DNA: TGTGCCAGCAGCCCCGGACTAGCGTATACGGAGAGCTCCTACAATGAGCAGTTCTTC; CDR3: CASSPGLAYTESSYNEQFF
V: TRBV28; size: NA; J: TRBJ2-7; D: NA; DNA: TGTGCCAACAGAGGCCGACCTCCGACCGAGCAGTACTTC; CDR3: CANRGRPPTEQYF
V: TRBV7-9; size: many; J: TRBJ2-3; D: TRBD2; DNA: TGTGCCAGCAGCGTGACTAGCGGGAAAGATACGCAGTATTTT; CDR3: CASSVTSGKDTQYF
V: TRBV3-1; size: few; J: TRBJ2-7; D: TRBD2; DNA: TGTGCCAGCAGCCAAGATAACGGGAGGGCCTACTACGAGCAGTACTTC; CDR3: CASSQDNGRAYYEQYF
V: TRBV24-1; size: NA; J: TRBJ2-3; D: TRBD2; DNA: TGTGCCACCAGTGACCCAAGCCGGGAGGGACCCGATACGCAGTATTTT; CDR3: CATSDPSREGPDTQYF
V: TRBV2; size: many; J: TRBJ2-7; D: NA; DNA: TGTGCCAGCAGCGAAGGTGGGGGTGACTTTCCTAGGTACGAGCAGTACTTC; CDR3: CASSEGGGDFPRYEQYF
V: TRBV6-6; size: few; J: TRBJ2-7; D: NA; DNA: TGTGCCAGCAGACAAAGGGGGTCTGGGACCTACGAGCAGTACTTC; CDR3: CASRQRGSGTYEQYF
V: TRBV12-5; size: many; J: TRBJ1-2; D: TRBD1; DNA: TGTGCTAGTGGTTTGGTACTTGGCAGGGGGGTATCGTACGGCTACACCTTC; CDR3: CASGLVLGRGVSYGYTF
V: TRBV2; size: few; J: TRBJ2-7; D: NA; DNA: TGTGCCAGCAGTGAAGGGCCGGGCTACGAGCAGTACTTC; CDR3: CASSEGPGYEQYF
V: TRBV6-1; size: many; J: TRBJ2-7; D: TRBD2; DNA: TGTGCCGCGGTCCACGGGGGCGGGAGGCCCCATCGCTCCTACGAGCAGTACTTC; CDR3: CAAVHGGGRPHRSYEQYF
V: TRBV12-3/TRBV12-4; size: many; J: TRBJ2-1; D: TRBD1; DNA: TGTGCCAGCAGTCCCCAGGACAGGGACGATGAGCAGTTCTTC; CDR3: CASSPQDRDDEQFF
V: TRBV29-1; size: many; J: TRBJ2-5; D: TRBD2; DNA: TGCAGCGTAATACCGGGACTAGCGGGCTTCGTGGAGACCCAGTACTTC; CDR3: CSVIPGLAGFVETQYF
V: TRBV27; size: NA; J: TRBJ2-3; D: NA; DNA: TGTGCCAGCAGTCCCCGACTACCCGGAAGCACAGATACGCAGTATTTT; CDR3: CASSPRLPGSTDTQYF
V: TRBV5-1; size: many; J: TRBJ2-7; D: NA; DNA: TGCGCCAGCAGCTTGGGGTTGGGGGACTTGGGGTACGAGCAGTACTTC; CDR3: CASSLGLGDLGYEQYF